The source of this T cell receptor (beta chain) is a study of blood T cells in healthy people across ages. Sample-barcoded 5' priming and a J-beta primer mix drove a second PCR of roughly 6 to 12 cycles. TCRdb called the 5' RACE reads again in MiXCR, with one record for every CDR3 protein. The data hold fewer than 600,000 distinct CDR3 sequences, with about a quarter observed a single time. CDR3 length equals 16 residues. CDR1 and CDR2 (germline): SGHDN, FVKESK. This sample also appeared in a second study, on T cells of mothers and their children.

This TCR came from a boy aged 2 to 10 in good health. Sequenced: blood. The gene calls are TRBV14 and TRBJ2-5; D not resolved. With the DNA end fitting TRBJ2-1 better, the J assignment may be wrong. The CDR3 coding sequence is TGTGCCAGCAGCCAAGATCTTGGGATTTTATACAATGAGCAGTTCTTC. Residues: CASSQDLGILYNEQFF.